These 31 T cell receptor beta chains were all obtained from the same sample, sequenced in a study of T cell responses to AZD1222 COVID-19 vaccine. Profiled with immunoSEQ multiplex PCR; TCRdb holds only in-frame clones, not every one. The table includes roughly 130,000 clones, 88% detected once. This specimen consisted of peripheral blood, obtained on day 0 of AZD1222 vaccination. These receptors all come from an adult in good health.

V usage is TRBV25-1 and J usage is TRBJ2-7; 14 positions match TRBD2. Trimming at V came to 7 bases and at J to 4 bases, leaving 9 bases not matched to a gene. Per germline, CDR1 MGHDK and CDR2 SYGVNS. The CDR3 has 16 amino acids. The CDR3 coding sequence is TGTGCCAGCAAACCCCGGGGACTAGCGGGAGTTTACGAGCAGTACTTC. This encodes CASKPRGLAGVYEQYF.

The rearrangement joins TRBV18 to TRBJ1-3; D call uncertain. Germline CDR1 and CDR2: KGHSH and LQKENI. CDR3 length: 16 residues. The V and J ends lost 1 base and 0 bases respectively, with 10 bases between them. CDR3 sequence reads: CASSPREGGSGNTIYF. The CDR3 nucleotides are TGTGCCAGCTCACCACGGGAGGGTGGCTCTGGAAACACCATATATTTT. The whole variable domain, remainder taken from reference TRBV18 and TRBJ1-3, is NAGVMQNPRHLVRRRGQEARLRCSPMKGHSHVYWYRQLPEEGLKFMVYLQKENIIDESGMPKERFSAEFPKEGPSILRIQQVVRGDSAAYFCASSPREGGSGNTIYFGEGSWLTVV.

This sequence joins TRBV2 and TRBJ2-3; D is undetermined. With 6 bases removed from V and 1 base from J, the gap between germline ends came to 11 bases. In germline, CDR1 is SNHLY, CDR2 FYNNEI. The CDR3 has 14 amino acids. The CDR3: CASRNAPGTDTQYF. For the CDR3, the DNA is TGTGCCAGCAGAAACGCACCTGGCACAGATACGCAGTATTTT.

The V and J genes are TRBV19 and TRBJ1-2; TRBD1 agrees at 8 bases. V shed 9 bases, J shed 3 bases, and the junction held 6 bases outside the gene matches. Germline CDR1 LNHDA, CDR2 SQIVND (reference sequence). The CDR3 is 13 residues long. This CDR3 is CASLQGEDYGYTF. In nucleotides, the CDR3 is TGTGCCAGCTTACAGGGGGAGGACTATGGCTACACCTTC. Using reference TRBV19 and TRBJ1-2 for the parts outside the CDR3, the full variable domain is DGGITQSPKYLFRKEGQNVTLSCEQNLNHDAMYWYRQDPGQGLRLIYYSQIVNDFQKGDIAEGYSVSREKKESFPLTVTSAQKNPTAFYLCASLQGEDYGYTFGSGTRLTVV.

This clone was detected ten times or more. The chain carries TRBV2 and TRBJ1-6; a possible D gene is TRBD1 (6 bases). The CDR3 is 14 amino acids. Germline V gene sequence: CDR1 SNHLY, CDR2 FYNNEI. V was shortened by 8 bases and J by 9 bases, with 17 bases between the two germline ends. Written as DNA, the CDR3 is TGTGCCAGCTTTGGACGGGAAGGGGGTTCACCCCTCCACTTT. Translating gives CASFGREGGSPLHF.

V gene TRBV2 combines with J gene TRBJ1-5; maybe TRBD1 (5 bases). The V end was cut by 7 bases, the J end by 7 bases, with 11 bases between. The CDR3 extends over 12 amino acids. Germline values: CDR1 SNHLY, CDR2 FYNNEI. The CDR3 here is CASNRGGQPQHF. In nucleotides, the CDR3 is TGTGCCAGCAATAGGGGAGGGCAGCCCCAGCATTTT.

This sequence joins TRBV5-4 and TRBJ2-2, with 10 bases lining up with TRBD1. Germline V lookup: CDR1 SGHNT, CDR2 YYREEE (reference sequence). CDR3 length equals 15 residues. J gave up 5 bases and V 5 bases, and 6 bases lay outside the gene matches. The CDR3 sequence is CASSPGTGETGELFF. The CDR3, as DNA: TGTGCCAGCAGTCCCGGGACAGGGGAGACCGGGGAGCTGTTTTTT.

V is TRBV10-1 and J is TRBJ2-3; 9 bases line up with TRBD2. After removal of 0 bases from V and 7 bases from J, the junction contained 8 bases not matched to a gene. This CDR3 is 16 amino acids long. CDR1 WNHNN and CDR2 SYGVQD come from the germline V gene (reference sequence). CDR3 loop: CASSESGLAGLYTQYF. The CDR3 DNA reads as TGCGCCAGCAGTGAGTCAGGGCTAGCGGGGCTGTATACGCAGTATTTT.

This sequence joins TRBV6-5 and TRBJ1-1, with 7 nucleotides matching TRBD1. Germline CDR1 is MNHEY and CDR2 is SVGAGI. The length of the CDR3 is 14 residues. V shed 6 bases, J shed 1 base, and the junction held 5 bases outside the gene matches. The CDR3 DNA sequence: TGTGCCAGCAGCCTCCCAGGGGGGAACACTGAAGCTTTCTTT. It specifies CASSLPGGNTEAFF.

This clone was observed a single time. The CDR3 region is CASSPRASGTYNEQFF. CDR3 sequence (DNA): TGTGCCAGCAGCCCCCGGGCTAGCGGGACCTACAATGAGCAGTTCTTC. V gene TRBV9 combines with J gene TRBJ2-1; 9 bases map to TRBD2. Germline CDR1 reads SGDLS; CDR2 reads YYNGEE. The ends lost 4 bases at V and 2 bases at J; junction bases unmatched: 7. CDR3 length: 16 residues.

V is TRBV2 and J is TRBJ2-1; TRBD2 aligns across 15 bases. The V segment lost 6 bases and the J segment 9 bases; nucleotides outside the gene matches: 12. Per the germline V gene, CDR1 is SNHLY and CDR2 is FYNNEI. The CDR3 extends over 17 amino acids. The CDR3 DNA reads TGTGCCAGCAGGATCGGACTAGCGGGAGGGCAGGGGAGTGAGCAGTTCTTC. This codes for CASRIGLAGGQGSEQFF. The variable domain in full, completed from reference TRBV2 and TRBJ2-1, reads EPEVTQTPSHQVTQMGQEVILRCVPISNHLYFYWYRQILGQKVEFLVSFYNNEISEKSEIFDDQFSVERPDGSNFTLKIRSTKLEDSAMYFCASRIGLAGGQGSEQFFGPGTRLTVL.

The chain recombines TRBV10-3 with TRBJ2-7; 7 bases map to TRBD1. The germline CDR1 and CDR2 sequences are ENHRY and SYGVKD. V lost 9 bases, J lost 5 bases, and 7 bases stayed unmatched. The CDR3 extends over 12 amino acids. DNA for the CDR3: TGTGCCATAACCGACAGGGCAAACGAGCAGTACTTC. Residues: CAITDRANEQYF.

In its sample, this clone was seen once. This chain uses TRBV4-1 with TRBJ1-2; D gene ambiguous. Trimming shortened V by 0 bases and J by 4 bases, and 12 bases separated the two germline ends. The CDR3 has 15 residues. CDR1 and CDR2 (germline): MGHRA, YSYEKL. The CDR3 DNA follows: TGCGCCAGCAGCCAAGAGGAGGCCCCCATCTATGGCTACACCTTC. Translation: CASSQEEAPIYGYTF.

The V and J genes are TRBV6-5 and TRBJ2-4; D uncertain. The ends were cut back, 0 bases at V and 5 bases at J, with 14 bases in the middle. CDR1 and CDR2 (germline): MNHEY, SVGAGI. There are 16 residues in the CDR3. The CDR3 is CASSYSGDRPQNIQYF. The CDR3 region has the DNA TGTGCCAGCAGTTACTCGGGCGACCGTCCCCAAAACATTCAGTACTTC.

The rearrangement joins TRBV19 to TRBJ1-5; 7 bases align to TRBD1. The length of the CDR3 is 15 residues. The germline V gene encodes CDR1 LNHDA and CDR2 SQIVND (reference sequence). The J segment lost 2 bases and the V segment lost 5 bases, leaving 6 bases of the junction unmatched. CDR3 bases: TGTGCCAGTAGTTCCAGGGGGGAGGGCAATCAGCCCCAGCATTTT. It specifies CASSSRGEGNQPQHF.

J is TRBJ2-3 and V is TRBV27; D remains unclear. The CDR3 length is 12 residues. V lost 5 bases and J lost 2, with 5 bases in between. Germline lookup yields CDR1 MNHEY and CDR2 SMNVEV (reference sequence). The CDR3 DNA reads TGTGCCAGCAGTCCTCACACAGATACGCAGTATTTT. It yields the protein CASSPHTDTQYF.

The V gene is TRBV19, the J gene TRBJ1-5, with 7 bases identical to TRBD1. With 3 bases clipped from V and 0 bases from J, the junction kept 11 bases outside the gene matches. The CDR3 has 18 residues. Germline V lookup: CDR1 LNHDA, CDR2 SQIVND (reference sequence). In DNA form, the CDR3 reads TGTGCCAGTAGTATCCGGGGCTTACAGGGGAATAGCAATCAGCCCCAGCATTTT. It yields the protein CASSIRGLQGNSNQPQHF.

CDR3 protein: CASTRGQANYGYTF. DNA for the CDR3: TGTGCTTCGACGAGAGGACAAGCTAACTATGGCTACACCTTC. J is TRBJ1-2 and V is TRBV7-3; a weak D match, TRBD1 (5 bases). In germline, CDR1 is SGHTA, CDR2 FQGTGA. The CDR3 is 14 residues long.

The chain carries TRBV12-3 or TRBV12-4 and TRBJ1-1, with D uncertain. V lost 6 bases and J lost 6, with 14 bases in between. The CDR3 is 13 residues long. The CDR3 sequence is CASSAAARSEAFF. In DNA form, the CDR3 reads TGTGCCAGCAGCGCTGCCGCTAGATCTGAAGCTTTCTTT.

V gene TRBV9 combines with J gene TRBJ1-1; 9 nucleotides match TRBD1. J gave up 7 bases and V 3 bases, and 7 bases lay outside the gene matches. The CDR3 covers 14 residues. Germline V gives CDR1 SGDLS, CDR2 YYNGEE. The CDR3 DNA reads TGTGCCAGCAGCGCGACAGGGGGAGGAGGTGAAGCTTTCTTT. It encodes CASSATGGGGEAFF.

The chain carries TRBV29-1 and TRBJ1-2; no reliable D call. Between the trimmed V and J ends, which lost 0 bases and 4 bases, there was a span of 9 bases. Germline CDR1 reads SQVTM; CDR2 reads ANQGSEA. The CDR3 contains 13 residues. CDR3 nucleotides: TGCAGCGTTGAAGAACCATTTACCTATGGCTACACCTTC. This translates into CSVEEPFTYGYTF.

V usage is TRBV3-1 (or the pseudogene TRBV3-2) and J usage is TRBJ1-2, with 8 positions matching TRBD1. Germline CDR1 is LGHDT and CDR2 is YNNKEL (reference sequence). With 4 bases clipped from V and 4 bases from J, the junction kept 8 bases outside the gene matches. The CDR3 totals 15 residues. The CDR3 is CASSLNSGQVYGYTF. DNA of the CDR3: TGTGCCAGCAGCCTGAACTCGGGACAGGTCTATGGCTACACCTTC.

Here the CDR3 reads CASSITGVNQPQHF. The DNA for the CDR3 is TGTGCCAGTAGTATCACCGGGGTCAATCAGCCCCAGCATTTT. The J gene is TRBJ1-5, the V gene TRBV19; unclear D gene. Germline CDR1 and CDR2: LNHDA and SQIVND (reference sequence). This CDR3 is built from 14 residues. V shed 3 bases and J shed 3 bases, with 9 bases lying between them.

The rearrangement uses TRBV2 and TRBJ1-4; maybe TRBD1 (5 bases). The germline CDR1 and CDR2 sequences are SNHLY and FYNNEI. V was trimmed by 5 bases and J by 4 bases, leaving 17 bases between them. This CDR3 is built from 16 residues. As DNA, the CDR3 is TGTGCCAGCAGTAGTCTAACTCCGGGACTTAATGAAAAACTGTTTTTT. As protein: CASSSLTPGLNEKLFF. Combining the CDR3 with reference TRBV2 and TRBJ1-4 gives the whole variable domain EPEVTQTPSHQVTQMGQEVILRCVPISNHLYFYWYRQILGQKVEFLVSFYNNEISEKSEIFDDQFSVERPDGSNFTLKIRSTKLEDSAMYFCASSSLTPGLNEKLFFGSGTQLSVL.

The chain joins TRBV11-2 to TRBJ1-3; D is possibly TRBD1 (5 bases). CDR3 length: 13 residues. Per the germline V gene, CDR1 is SGHAT and CDR2 is FQNNGV. The germline V and J ends were trimmed by 1 base and 8 bases, with 9 bases remaining between them. The CDR3: CASSLGQLDTIYF. CDR3 DNA: TGTGCCAGCAGCTTAGGACAGTTGGACACCATATATTTT.

This chain links TRBV6-5 with TRBJ2-5; D unclear. The germline V gene has CDR1 MNHEY and CDR2 SVGAGI. CDR3 length equals 15 residues. Trimming took off 4 bases at V and 0 bases at J, with 12 bases between the two ends. This chain's CDR3 is CASSSPFIHQETQYF. The CDR3 nucleotides read TGTGCCAGCAGTTCCCCCTTTATCCACCAAGAGACCCAGTACTTC.

The V and J genes are TRBV19 and TRBJ1-2, with D tentatively TRBD1 (6 bases). The CDR3 loop spans 15 amino acids. The V end lost 6 bases, the J end lost 6 bases, and 20 bases lay between the germline ends. Germline V gives CDR1 LNHDA, CDR2 SQIVND (reference sequence). CDR3 bases: TGTGCCAGTAGGATTCGCCAAACGACAGGAAATGGCTACACCTTC. It is translated as CASRIRQTTGNGYTF. Full variable domain (outside the CDR3, taken from reference TRBV19 and TRBJ1-2): DGGITQSPKYLFRKEGQNVTLSCEQNLNHDAMYWYRQDPGQGLRLIYYSQIVNDFQKGDIAEGYSVSREKKESFPLTVTSAQKNPTAFYLCASRIRQTTGNGYTFGSGTRLTVV.

The V call is TRBV5-1, the J call TRBJ2-5; possible D gene TRBD2, 6 bases. Trimming took off 2 bases at V and 5 bases at J, with 13 bases between the two ends. This CDR3 has 14 residues. The germline CDR1 and CDR2 sequences are SGHRS and YFSETQ. The CDR3 DNA reads as TGCGCCAGCAGCTTCGGGGACTTCGATGAGACCCAGTACTTC. It is translated as CASSFGDFDETQYF.

The rearrangement uses TRBV24-1 and TRBJ2-3; maybe TRBD2 (6 bases). V lost 5 bases and J 1 base, leaving 9 bases between the germline ends. Germline assignment: CDR1 KGHDR and CDR2 SFDVKD. The CDR3 is 14 residues long. This chain's CDR3 is CATSAGAGTDTQYF. For the CDR3, the DNA is TGTGCCACCAGTGCGGGAGCGGGCACAGATACGCAGTATTTT.

The J gene is TRBJ2-2, the V gene TRBV19; 13 bases match TRBD2. Germline V gene sequence: CDR1 LNHDA, CDR2 SQIVND (reference sequence). With 6 bases clipped from V and 5 bases from J, the junction kept 18 bases outside the gene matches. This CDR3 comprises 20 residues. This CDR3 reads CASRDFGTTTSGRMTGELFF. The CDR3 coding sequence is TGTGCCAGTAGGGATTTCGGGACAACGACTAGCGGGAGGATGACCGGGGAGCTGTTTTTT.

The chain links TRBV6-5 to TRBJ1-1; no clear D gene. The CDR3 has 14 residues. The germline V gene has CDR1 MNHEY and CDR2 SVGAGI. Trimming shortened V by 0 bases and J by 1 base, and 6 bases separated the two germline ends. The CDR3 here is CASSYSLGNTEAFF. The DNA for the CDR3 is TGTGCCAGCAGTTACTCGTTAGGGAACACTGAAGCTTTCTTT.